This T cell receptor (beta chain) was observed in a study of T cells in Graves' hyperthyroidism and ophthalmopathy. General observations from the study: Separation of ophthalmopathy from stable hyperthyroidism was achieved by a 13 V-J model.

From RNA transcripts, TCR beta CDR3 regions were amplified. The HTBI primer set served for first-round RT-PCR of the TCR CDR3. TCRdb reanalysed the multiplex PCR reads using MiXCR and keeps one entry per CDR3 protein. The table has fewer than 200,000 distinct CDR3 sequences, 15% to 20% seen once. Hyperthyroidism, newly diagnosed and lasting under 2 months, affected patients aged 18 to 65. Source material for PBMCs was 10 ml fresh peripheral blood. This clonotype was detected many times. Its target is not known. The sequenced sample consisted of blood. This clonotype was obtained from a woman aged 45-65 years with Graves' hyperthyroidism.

The CDR3 loop reads CASSKGFNEFYGYTF. The CDR3 region has the DNA TGTGCCAGTAGTAAGGGGTTTAATGAGTTCTATGGCTACACCTTC. The rearrangement joins TRBV19 to TRBJ1-2, with D perhaps matching TRBD1 (5 bases). The ends were cut back, 4 bases at V and 4 bases at J, with 16 bases in the middle. CDR1 and CDR2 from the germline V gene are LNHDA and SQIVND (reference sequence). The CDR3 has 15 residues. Complete variable domain (other parts from reference TRBV19 and TRBJ1-2): DGGITQSPKYLFRKEGQNVTLSCEQNLNHDAMYWYRQDPGQGLRLIYYSQIVNDFQKGDIAEGYSVSREKKESFPLTVTSAQKNPTAFYLCASSKGFNEFYGYTFGSGTRLTVV.